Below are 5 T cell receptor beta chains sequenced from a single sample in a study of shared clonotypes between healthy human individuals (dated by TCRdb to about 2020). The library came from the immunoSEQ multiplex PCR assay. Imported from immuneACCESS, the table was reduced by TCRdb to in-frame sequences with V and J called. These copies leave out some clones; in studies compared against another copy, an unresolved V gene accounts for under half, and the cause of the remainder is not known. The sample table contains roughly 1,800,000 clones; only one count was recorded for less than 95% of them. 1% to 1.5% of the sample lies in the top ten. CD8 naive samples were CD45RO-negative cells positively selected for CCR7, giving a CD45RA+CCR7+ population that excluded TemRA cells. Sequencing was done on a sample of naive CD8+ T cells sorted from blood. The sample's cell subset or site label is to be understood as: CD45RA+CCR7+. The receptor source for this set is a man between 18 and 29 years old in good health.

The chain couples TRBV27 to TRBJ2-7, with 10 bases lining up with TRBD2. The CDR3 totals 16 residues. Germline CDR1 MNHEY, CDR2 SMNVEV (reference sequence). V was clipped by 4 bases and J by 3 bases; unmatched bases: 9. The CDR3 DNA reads TGTGCCAGCAGTTGGAGCGGGAGGGCCCGGGGCTACGAGCAGTACTTC. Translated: CASSWSGRARGYEQYF.

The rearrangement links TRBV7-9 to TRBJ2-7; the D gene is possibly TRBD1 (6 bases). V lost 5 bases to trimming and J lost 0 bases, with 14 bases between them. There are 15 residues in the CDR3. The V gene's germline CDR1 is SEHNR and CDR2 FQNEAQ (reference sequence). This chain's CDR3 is CASSTTGTASYEQYF. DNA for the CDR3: TGTGCCAGCAGCACAACAGGGACGGCCTCCTACGAGCAGTACTTC.

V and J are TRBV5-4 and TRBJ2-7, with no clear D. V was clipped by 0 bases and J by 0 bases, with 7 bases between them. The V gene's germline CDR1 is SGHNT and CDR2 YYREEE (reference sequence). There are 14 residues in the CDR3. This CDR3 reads CASSLESNSYEQYF. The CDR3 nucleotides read TGTGCCAGCAGCTTGGAAAGTAACTCCTACGAGCAGTACTTC.

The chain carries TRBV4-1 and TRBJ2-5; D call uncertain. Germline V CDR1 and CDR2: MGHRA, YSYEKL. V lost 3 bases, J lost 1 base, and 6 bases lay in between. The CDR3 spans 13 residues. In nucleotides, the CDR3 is TGCGCCAGCAGCCAGTTAGGCCAAGAGACCCAGTACTTC. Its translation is CASSQLGQETQYF.

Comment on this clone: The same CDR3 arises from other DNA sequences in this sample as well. DNA for the CDR3: TGTGCCAGCAGCTCAGGACTAGCGGGGAACACCGGGGAGCTGTTTTTT. Its translation is CASSSGLAGNTGELFF. The rearrangement joins TRBV5-6 to TRBJ2-2; 11 positions agree with TRBD2. J gave up 1 base and V 3 bases, and 2 bases lay outside the gene matches. CDR1 and CDR2 (germline): SGHDT, YYEEEE. This CDR3 spans 16 amino acids.